The 21 T cell receptor beta chains below come from one sample, sequenced in a study of vaccination effects on CD4 cells after COVID-19. These receptors' antigens are unknown. The repertoire was sequenced with immunoSEQ multiplex PCR; TCRdb's copy has only in-frame clones and lacks some. The sample includes 35,000 to 40,000 clones, around 74% seen only once; the top ten take under 3%. Researchers isolated CD4+ T cells once approximately ten days of culture had elapsed. The input for sequencing was CD4+ T cells from PBMCs cultured without peptide, taken before COVID-19 vaccination. Receptor source: a human donor who received a COVID-19 vaccine.

The chain employs TRBV10-3 and TRBJ2-3, with 8 bases aligning to TRBD1. Trimming cost V 6 bases and J 11 bases; bases outside gene matches: 16. CDR1 is ENHRY and CDR2 is SYGVKD in the germline V gene. The length of the CDR3 is 15 residues. CDR3 DNA sequence: TGTGCCATCAGGGCGGACAGGGAAGGTCAGGGTGGGCAGTATTTT. It is translated as CAIRADREGQGGQYF.

The CDR3 DNA follows: TGTGCCAGCAGTTACCGACAGGCCCAGGCGGGCTACACCTTC. Protein sequence: CASSYRQAQAGYTF. The chain carries TRBV6-5 and TRBJ1-2, with D tentatively TRBD1 (6 bases). The CDR3 contains 14 residues. Between the trimmed V and J ends, which lost 2 bases and 8 bases, there was a span of 15 bases. Germline V gene data show CDR1 as MNHEY and CDR2 as SVGAGI.

This rearrangement joins TRBV9 to TRBJ2-3; 12 bases align to TRBD2. The CDR3 is 13 amino acids. CDR1 is SGDLS, CDR2 YYNGEE, per germline. Trimming removed 3 bases from V and 14 bases from J; junction bases left unmatched: 7. CDR3 protein: CASSASSGGARYF. CDR3 bases: TGTGCCAGCAGCGCCTCTAGCGGGGGGGCTCGGTATTTT.

The gene calls are TRBV6-5 and TRBJ1-6; the D gene is possibly TRBD1 (5 bases). Germline CDR1 is MNHEY and CDR2 is SVGAGI. V lost 8 bases, J lost 0 bases, and 11 bases lay in between. This CDR3 has 15 amino acids. DNA of the CDR3: TGTGCCAGCGAGTGGGGGAGCTCCTATAATTCACCCCTCCACTTT. The encoded protein is CASEWGSSYNSPLHF.

V usage is TRBV9 and J usage is TRBJ2-5; TRBD1 agrees at 7 bases. Trimming cost V 4 bases and J 5 bases; bases outside gene matches: 11. The CDR3 loop spans 15 amino acids. The germline V gene has CDR1 SGDLS and CDR2 YYNGEE. The CDR3 sequence: CASSLHDREWETQYF. CDR3 nucleotides: TGTGCCAGCAGCCTTCATGACAGGGAATGGGAGACCCAGTACTTC.

The rearrangement links TRBV5-6 to TRBJ1-5; D is unresolved. CDR3 length: 13 residues. The V gene lost 2 bases and the J gene lost 4 bases, with 7 bases spanning the gap. Germline assignment: CDR1 SGHDT and CDR2 YYEEEE. CDR3 region: CASSFGWNQPQHF. The CDR3 coding sequence is TGTGCCAGCAGCTTTGGTTGGAATCAGCCCCAGCATTTT. Full variable domain (rest looked up from reference TRBV5-6 and TRBJ1-5): DAGVTQSPTHLIKTRGQQVTLRCSPKSGHDTVSWYQQALGQGPQFIFQYYEEEERQRGNFPDRFSGHQFPNYSSELNVNALLLGDSALYLCASSFGWNQPQHFGDGTRLSIL.

This chain uses TRBV15 with TRBJ1-1; D perhaps matches TRBD1 (6 bases). The CDR3 runs 16 residues. Between the trimmed V and J ends, which lost 3 bases and 7 bases, there was a span of 21 bases. Germline CDR1 LNHNV, CDR2 YYDKDF (reference sequence). For the CDR3, the DNA is TGTGCCACCAGCAGGGGGGACGGGAGGGGGATTAATGAAGCTTTCTTT. It codes for CATSRGDGRGINEAFF.

The rearrangement links TRBV10-3 to TRBJ1-1; 7 bases align to TRBD1. The CDR3 extends over 13 amino acids. V shed 5 bases and J 5 bases; nucleotides not matched to a gene: 5. Germline V gene lookup returns CDR1 ENHRY and CDR2 SYGVKD. The chain's CDR3 is CAISPGQKTEAFF. CDR3 DNA sequence: TGTGCCATCAGTCCGGGACAGAAAACTGAAGCTTTCTTT.

The chain employs TRBV15 and TRBJ1-2; 8 nucleotides align to TRBD1. Trimming at V came to 5 bases and at J to 5 bases, leaving 7 bases not matched to a gene. This CDR3 region has 14 residues. Germline V CDR1 and CDR2: LNHNV, YYDKDF (reference sequence). This CDR3 reads CATSLDRDSYGYTF. The CDR3 bases are TGTGCCACCAGCTTGGACAGGGACTCTTATGGCTACACCTTC.

The chain carries TRBV7-8 and TRBJ2-2; D gene ambiguous. The CDR3 has 15 amino acids. V was cut by 5 bases and J by 4 bases, with 14 bases left in between. Per germline, CDR1 SGHVS and CDR2 FQNEAQ. The CDR3 DNA reads TGTGCCAGCAGCCGAATACGACGGCTCACCGGGGAGCTGTTTTTT. It specifies CASSRIRRLTGELFF.

The chain carries TRBV19 and TRBJ2-1, with 7 bases lining up with TRBD2. Germline CDR1 is LNHDA and CDR2 is SQIVND (reference sequence). Unmatched junction bases numbered 4, after V lost 5 bases and J lost 0 bases. This CDR3 region has 15 residues. CDR3 protein: CASSLAGSSYNEQFF. The CDR3 nucleotides read TGTGCCAGTAGTTTAGCGGGTAGCTCCTACAATGAGCAGTTCTTC.

This chain links TRBV28 with TRBJ1-2, with TRBD1 identical over 7 bases. CDR3 length equals 14 residues. Looked up from germline, CDR1 is MDHEN and CDR2 is SYDVKM. Unmatched junction bases numbered 6, after V lost 4 bases and J lost 4 bases. The CDR3: CASSSGTAVYGYTF. Here the CDR3 DNA reads TGTGCCAGCAGTTCTGGGACAGCCGTCTATGGCTACACCTTC.

This clone was seen a few times. The chain is built from TRBV3-1 (or the pseudogene TRBV3-2) and TRBJ2-7, with D maybe TRBD2 (6 bases). V lost 3 bases and J lost 5, with 14 bases in between. The CDR3 has 14 amino acids. In germline, CDR1 is LGHDT, CDR2 YNNKEL (reference sequence). The CDR3 loop reads CASSQEGLLDEQYF. The CDR3 DNA sequence: TGTGCCAGCAGCCAGGAGGGACTTCTCGACGAGCAGTACTTC.

The genes are TRBV6-5 and TRBJ1-2; 7 bases map to TRBD1. From germline, CDR1 is MNHEY and CDR2 SVGAGI. The V and J ends lost 6 bases and 2 bases, in that order; junction bases with no gene match: 6. This CDR3 is built from 14 residues. The CDR3 region is CASSWDSQNYGYTF. CDR3 DNA: TGTGCCAGCAGCTGGGACAGCCAGAACTATGGCTACACCTTC.

This clone was seen just once. V gene TRBV19 combines with J gene TRBJ1-2; 7 bases line up with TRBD1. Per germline, CDR1 LNHDA and CDR2 SQIVND (reference sequence). Trimming cost V 5 bases and J 9 bases; bases outside gene matches: 6. The CDR3 has 12 amino acids. CDR3 coding DNA: TGTGCCAGTAGTCCTCCGACAGGGAGCTACACCTTC. Amino acids: CASSPPTGSYTF.

This clone was seen a single time. The chain is built from TRBV6-5 and TRBJ1-1; D gene ambiguous. Germline V CDR1 and CDR2: MNHEY, SVGAGI. With 10 bases removed from V and 0 bases from J, the gap between germline ends came to 15 bases. The CDR3 runs 14 residues. The CDR3 loop is CATLPTGLNTEAFF. In DNA form, the CDR3 reads TGTGCCACGCTTCCGACCGGTCTGAACACTGAAGCTTTCTTT.

This clone has only a few counts. This sequence joins TRBV7-2 and TRBJ2-7; D is uncertain. The CDR3 runs 12 residues. Germline CDR1 SGHTA, CDR2 FQGNSA. V was shortened by 4 bases and J by 3 bases, with 7 bases between the two germline ends. CDR3 region: CASSSTLYEQYF. The CDR3 nucleotides read TGTGCCAGCAGCTCGACTCTCTACGAGCAGTACTTC. The whole variable domain, remainder taken from reference TRBV7-2 and TRBJ2-7, is GAGVSQSPSNKVTEKGKDVELRCDPISGHTALYWYRQSLGQGLEFLIYFQGNSAPDKSGLPSDRFSAERTGGSVSTLTIQRTQQEDSAVYLCASSSTLYEQYFGPGTRLTVT.

The chain links TRBV9 to TRBJ2-2; D is ambiguous. The CDR3 extends over 17 amino acids. The V end was cut by 1 base, the J end by 0 bases, with 13 bases between. CDR1 is SGDLS, CDR2 YYNGEE, per germline. Here the CDR3 reads CASSVITTVPNTGELFF. The CDR3 bases are TGTGCCAGCAGCGTAATCACCACGGTACCGAACACCGGGGAGCTGTTTTTT.

The chain is built from TRBV15 and TRBJ1-5, with 9 bases fitting TRBD1. The trim removed 3 bases at V and 7 bases at J, leaving 7 bases unmatched. This CDR3 contains 15 residues. Germline assignment: CDR1 LNHNV and CDR2 YYDKDF (reference sequence). The CDR3 DNA is TGTGCCACCAGCAGGGGGGACAGGGTCGACCAGCCCCAGCATTTT. It encodes CATSRGDRVDQPQHF.

The rearrangement uses TRBV4-1 and TRBJ1-1, with D possibly TRBD1 on 6 matching bases. The CDR3 runs to 14 residues. Germline V gene sequence: CDR1 MGHRA, CDR2 YSYEKL. V dropped 1 base and J dropped 2 bases, with 8 bases sitting between them. The CDR3 spells CASSQGQANTEAFF. The DNA for the CDR3 is TGCGCCAGCAGCCAAGGACAGGCTAACACTGAAGCTTTCTTT.

The genes are TRBV27 and TRBJ2-7, with TRBD2 identical over 12 bases. Germline CDR1 reads MNHEY; CDR2 reads SMNVEV (reference sequence). The CDR3 runs 16 residues. V trimming: 6 bases; J trimming: 3 bases; junction bases outside the gene matches: 9. This chain's CDR3 is CASSLRTSGRNYEQYF. The CDR3 DNA is TGTGCCAGCAGCCTAAGAACTAGCGGGAGGAACTACGAGCAGTACTTC.